This T cell receptor (beta chain) was profiled in a study of cytomegalovirus exposure and HLA in healthy donors. Trimming left V 7 bases short and J 2 bases short, with 14 bases between. The germline V gene encodes CDR1 SQVTM and CDR2 ANQGSEA. The CDR3 loop spans 13 amino acids. Study observations and caveats: According to the study, 150 to 200 TCR beta chains were cytomegalovirus-associated.

It was with 60 Vbeta and 13 Jbeta primers that the PCR ran. The repertoire was sequenced with immunoSEQ multiplex PCR; TCRdb's copy has only in-frame clones and lacks some. The sample shows approximately 140,000 clones, about 81% of them seen only once. As to this clone: Its antigen remains unknown.

This chain connects TRBV29-1 to TRBJ2-5, with D maybe TRBD1 (5 bases). This receptor was taken from a woman aged 40-49 years in good health and CMV-seropositive. The specimen was PBMCs. CDR3 nucleotide sequence: TGCAGCGCCGCTGAAGGGGCGCAAGAGACCCAGTACTTC. Translated, it gives CSAAEGAQETQYF.